These T cell receptor beta chains were read from a single sample in a study of shared clonotypes between healthy human individuals. This table comes from immunoSEQ multiplex PCR, and its TCRdb copy is limited to in-frame clones, with some not included. The sample gives fewer than 1.8 million clones, just under 99% of which show up once; approximately 0.38% is in the top ten. The sample taken for sequencing was naive CD4+ T cells sorted from blood. The receptor source for this set is a man aged 30 to 39 in good health. Both conserved end residues are part of each CDR3. A D gene is named only where the DNA matches it firmly. Size is stated for part of the rows, as once, few or many counts, or as a class when the clone is expanded.

CDR3 protein: CASAGQGDNEQFF
CDR3 DNA: TGTGCCAGCGCCGGGCAGGGAGACAATGAGCAGTTCTTC
V gene: TRBV27
clone size: .
D gene: .
J gene: TRBJ2-1

CDR3 protein: CASSKDFEYEQYF
CDR3 DNA: TGCGCCAGCAGCAAGGACTTCGAGTACGAGCAGTACTTC
V gene: TRBV5-1
clone size: .
D gene: .
J gene: TRBJ2-7

CDR3 protein: CASNLPTSVVNTDTQYF
CDR3 DNA: TGTGCCAGCAACCTCCCCACTAGTGTTGTAAACACAGATACGCAGTATTTT
V gene: TRBV7-9
clone size: .
D gene: .
J gene: TRBJ2-3

CDR3 protein: CASSLGQLQETQYF
CDR3 DNA: TGCGCCAGCAGCCTGGGACAACTCCAAGAGACCCAGTACTTC
V gene: TRBV5-1
clone size: .
D gene: .
J gene: TRBJ2-5

CDR3 protein: CASSARLAGVYNEQYF
CDR3 DNA: TGTGCCAGCAGCGCAAGACTAGCGGGAGTCTACAACGAGCAGTACTTC
V gene: TRBV11-2
clone size: .
D gene: TRBD2
J gene: TRBJ2-7

CDR3 protein: CASIGTGANQPQHF
CDR3 DNA: TGTGCCAGCATCGGGACAGGGGCTAATCAGCCCCAGCATTTT
V gene: TRBV28
clone size: few
D gene: TRBD1
J gene: TRBJ1-5

CDR3 protein: CASSPLAATAVNEQYF
CDR3 DNA: TGTGCCAGCTCACCACTTGCCGCGACAGCGGTAAACGAGCAGTACTTC
V gene: TRBV18
clone size: .
D gene: .
J gene: TRBJ2-7

CDR3 protein: CASSLGTGPYNEQFF
CDR3 DNA: TGCGCCAGCAGCTTGGGGACAGGGCCCTACAATGAGCAGTTCTTC
V gene: TRBV5-1
clone size: .
D gene: TRBD1
J gene: TRBJ2-1

CDR3 protein: CASSSGHHDNEQFF
CDR3 DNA: TGTGCCAGCAGCTCGGGACACCACGACAATGAGCAGTTCTTC
V gene: TRBV9
clone size: .
D gene: .
J gene: TRBJ2-1

CDR3 protein: CSVVTSGLGYTDTQYF
CDR3 DNA: TGCAGCGTTGTGACTAGCGGGCTGGGGTACACAGATACGCAGTATTTT
V gene: TRBV29-1
clone size: .
D gene: TRBD2
J gene: TRBJ2-3

CDR3 protein: CASTPGSGITDTQYF
CDR3 DNA: TGTGCCAGCACCCCGGGGAGCGGTATCACAGATACGCAGTATTTT
V gene: TRBV21-1
clone size: once
D gene: .
J gene: TRBJ2-3

CDR3 protein: CASSLFGTGLTPGNTIYF
CDR3 DNA: TGTGCCAGCAGCTTATTCGGGACAGGGTTAACTCCTGGAAACACCATATATTTT
V gene: TRBV7-6
clone size: .
D gene: TRBD1
J gene: TRBJ1-3

CDR3 protein: CASQLRDKARSEQYF
CDR3 DNA: TGCGCCAGCCAGCTTCGGGACAAAGCGCGGAGTGAGCAGTACTTC
V gene: TRBV5-1
clone size: .
D gene: .
J gene: TRBJ2-7

CDR3 protein: CAITLGGTQYF
CDR3 DNA: TGTGCCATCACACTCGGGGGGACCCAGTACTTC
V gene: TRBV7-2
clone size: once
D gene: .
J gene: TRBJ2-5

CDR3 protein: CASSALSGLTEAFF
CDR3 DNA: TGTGCCAGCAGCGCCTTATCCGGGTTAACTGAAGCTTTCTTT
V gene: TRBV11-2
clone size: .
D gene: .
J gene: TRBJ1-1

CDR3 protein: CASSLHGGESTEAFF
CDR3 DNA: TGCGCCAGCAGCCTTCATGGCGGGGAGAGTACTGAAGCTTTCTTT
V gene: TRBV5-1
clone size: .
D gene: .
J gene: TRBJ1-1

CDR3 protein: CASSPRRRRRNTEAFF
CDR3 DNA: TGTGCCAGCAGCCCCCGCAGAAGGCGACGTAACACTGAAGCTTTCTTT
V gene: TRBV27
clone size: .
D gene: .
J gene: TRBJ1-1

CDR3 protein: CASSFLGSPDTQYF
CDR3 DNA: TGTGCCAGCAGTTTCTTGGGAAGTCCAGATACGCAGTATTTT
V gene: TRBV28
clone size: .
D gene: .
J gene: TRBJ2-3

CDR3 protein: CASSSVPGAPGANTEAFF
CDR3 DNA: TGCGCCAGCAGCTCAGTACCGGGGGCCCCAGGGGCGAACACTGAAGCTTTCTTT
V gene: TRBV5-1
clone size: .
D gene: .
J gene: TRBJ1-1

CDR3 protein: CSVTSGNVDTQYF
CDR3 DNA: TGCAGCGTTACTAGCGGGAATGTAGATACGCAGTATTTT
V gene: TRBV29-1
clone size: .
D gene: TRBD2
J gene: TRBJ2-3

CDR3 protein: CASSITGQVQYEQYF
CDR3 DNA: TGTGCCAGTAGTATAACGGGACAGGTGCAGTACGAGCAGTACTTC
V gene: TRBV19
clone size: .
D gene: TRBD1
J gene: TRBJ2-7

CDR3 protein: CASSLGGSTGELFF
CDR3 DNA: TGTGCCAGCAGCTTGGGCGGGAGCACCGGGGAGCTGTTTTTT
V gene: TRBV7-3
clone size: .
D gene: TRBD2
J gene: TRBJ2-2

CDR3 protein: CASGLGLAFSSQYF
CDR3 DNA: TGTGCTAGTGGTTTGGGACTAGCCTTTAGTTCCCAGTACTTC
V gene: TRBV12-5
clone size: .
D gene: TRBD2
J gene: TRBJ2-5

CDR3 protein: CASSLVRLGQVFYEQYF
CDR3 DNA: TGTGCCAGCAGCTTAGTCCGCCTAGGACAGGTCTTCTACGAGCAGTACTTC
V gene: TRBV7-2
clone size: .
D gene: TRBD1
J gene: TRBJ2-7

CDR3 protein: CASSTSSGLVVNEQFF
CDR3 DNA: TGTGCCAGCTCCACCTCTTCCGGACTAGTCGTAAATGAGCAGTTCTTC
V gene: TRBV18
clone size: .
D gene: TRBD2
J gene: TRBJ2-1

CDR3 protein: CASSLFALIEYTEAFF
CDR3 DNA: TGTGCCAGCAGTTTATTCGCTCTCATTGAATACACTGAAGCTTTCTTT
V gene: TRBV28
clone size: .
D gene: .
J gene: TRBJ1-1

CDR3 protein: CASSLGLPETQYF
CDR3 DNA: TGTGCCAGCTCACTAGGACTACCAGAGACCCAGTACTTC
V gene: TRBV18
clone size: .
D gene: .
J gene: TRBJ2-5

CDR3 protein: CASSIDRGASNQPQHF
CDR3 DNA: TGTGCCAGTAGTATAGATCGGGGGGCGAGCAATCAGCCCCAGCATTTT
V gene: TRBV19
clone size: .
D gene: .
J gene: TRBJ1-5

CDR3 protein: CASSTTGAGVREQFF
CDR3 DNA: TGCGCCAGCAGCACGACAGGGGCCGGTGTCCGGGAGCAGTTCTTC
V gene: TRBV5-1
clone size: .
D gene: TRBD1
J gene: TRBJ2-1

CDR3 protein: CSVEDHGDTQYF
CDR3 DNA: TGCAGCGTTGAAGATCACGGAGATACGCAGTATTTT
V gene: TRBV29-1
clone size: .
D gene: .
J gene: TRBJ2-3

CDR3 protein: CASSLLGQGRLGNQPQHF
CDR3 DNA: TGTGCCAGCAGTTTGTTGGGACAGGGGCGGTTGGGCAATCAGCCCCAGCATTTT
V gene: TRBV28
clone size: .
D gene: TRBD1
J gene: TRBJ1-5

CDR3 protein: CASSLYGGGVDTEAFF
CDR3 DNA: TGTGCCAGCAGCTTGTATGGGGGAGGTGTGGACACTGAAGCTTTCTTT
V gene: TRBV5-5
clone size: .
D gene: .
J gene: TRBJ1-1

CDR3 protein: CASSSSGTGFQPQHF
CDR3 DNA: TGTGCCAGCAGCTCCTCCGGGACAGGGTTTCAGCCCCAGCATTTT
V gene: TRBV5-6
clone size: .
D gene: TRBD1
J gene: TRBJ1-5

CDR3 protein: CASKPGSSGNTIYF
CDR3 DNA: TGTGCCAGCAAACCCGGGAGCTCTGGAAACACCATATATTTT
V gene: TRBV5-4
clone size: once
D gene: .
J gene: TRBJ1-3

CDR3 protein: CASALSGPNEQFF
CDR3 DNA: TGTGCCAGCGCCCTTAGCGGACCAAATGAGCAGTTCTTC
V gene: TRBV25-1
clone size: once
D gene: .
J gene: TRBJ2-1

CDR3 protein: CASSYKRQGVMDGYTF
CDR3 DNA: TGTGCCAGCAGTTATAAGAGACAGGGGGTAATGGATGGCTACACCTTC
V gene: TRBV2
clone size: .
D gene: TRBD1
J gene: TRBJ1-2

CDR3 protein: CAISDRDRNNYGYTF
CDR3 DNA: TGTGCCATCAGTGACCGGGACCGAAATAACTATGGCTACACCTTC
V gene: TRBV10-3
clone size: .
D gene: .
J gene: TRBJ1-2

CDR3 protein: CASSPNHPRGGGTYGYTF
CDR3 DNA: TGTGCCAGCAGCCCGAACCATCCTCGAGGAGGGGGTACCTATGGCTACACCTTC
V gene: TRBV9
clone size: .
D gene: .
J gene: TRBJ1-2

CDR3 protein: CASSTRQGAVTDTQYF
CDR3 DNA: TGTGCCAGTAGTACAAGACAGGGAGCCGTCACAGATACGCAGTATTTT
V gene: TRBV19
clone size: .
D gene: TRBD1
J gene: TRBJ2-3

CDR3 protein: CASSSVATNEKLFF
CDR3 DNA: TGTGCCAGCAGCAGCGTTGCAACTAATGAAAAACTGTTTTTT
V gene: TRBV27
clone size: few
D gene: .
J gene: TRBJ1-4

CDR3 protein: CASSSGTGQPQHF
CDR3 DNA: TGTGCCAGCAGCTCCGGGACAGGTCAGCCCCAGCATTTT
V gene: TRBV5-6
clone size: .
D gene: TRBD1
J gene: TRBJ1-5

CDR3 protein: CASSSGQYNEQFF
CDR3 DNA: TGTGCCAGCAGCTCGGGACAGTACAATGAGCAGTTCTTC
V gene: TRBV5-5
clone size: .
D gene: TRBD1
J gene: TRBJ2-1

CDR3 protein: CASSPPGQGIYGYTF
CDR3 DNA: TGTGCCAGCAGCCCCCCGGGACAGGGGATCTATGGCTACACCTTC
V gene: TRBV14
clone size: .
D gene: TRBD1
J gene: TRBJ1-2

CDR3 protein: CASSTRAGIETQYF
CDR3 DNA: TGTGCCAGCAGCACCAGGGCAGGGATTGAGACCCAGTACTTC
V gene: TRBV7-9
clone size: .
D gene: .
J gene: TRBJ2-5

CDR3 protein: CASSLMPSSYNEQFF
CDR3 DNA: TGTGCCAGCAGCTTAATGCCTAGCTCCTACAATGAGCAGTTCTTC
V gene: TRBV7-6
clone size: .
D gene: .
J gene: TRBJ2-1

CDR3 protein: CASSLDKPGTQYF
CDR3 DNA: TGTGCCAGCAGCTTAGATAAACCTGGGACCCAGTACTTC
V gene: TRBV7-3
clone size: .
D gene: .
J gene: TRBJ2-5

CDR3 protein: CASRPWGGANTGELFF
CDR3 DNA: TGTGCCAGTAGACCCTGGGGGGGAGCGAACACCGGGGAGCTGTTTTTT
V gene: TRBV19
clone size: .
D gene: TRBD2
J gene: TRBJ2-2

CDR3 protein: CSSRSYTDTQYF
CDR3 DNA: TGCAGCTCGCGGTCGTACACAGATACGCAGTATTTT
V gene: TRBV29-1
clone size: .
D gene: .
J gene: TRBJ2-3

CDR3 protein: CASSLAGDSSYEQYF
CDR3 DNA: TGCGCCAGCAGCTTGGCTGGGGACAGCTCCTACGAGCAGTACTTC
V gene: TRBV5-1
clone size: .
D gene: TRBD1
J gene: TRBJ2-7

CDR3 protein: CASSLVTSGRYEQYF
CDR3 DNA: TGTGCCAGCAGCTTGGTAACTAGCGGGAGATACGAGCAGTACTTC
V gene: TRBV7-6
clone size: .
D gene: TRBD2
J gene: TRBJ2-7

CDR3 protein: CASSQETASYEQYF
CDR3 DNA: TGCGCCAGCAGCCAAGAGACAGCCTCCTACGAGCAGTACTTC
V gene: TRBV4-3
clone size: .
D gene: .
J gene: TRBJ2-7